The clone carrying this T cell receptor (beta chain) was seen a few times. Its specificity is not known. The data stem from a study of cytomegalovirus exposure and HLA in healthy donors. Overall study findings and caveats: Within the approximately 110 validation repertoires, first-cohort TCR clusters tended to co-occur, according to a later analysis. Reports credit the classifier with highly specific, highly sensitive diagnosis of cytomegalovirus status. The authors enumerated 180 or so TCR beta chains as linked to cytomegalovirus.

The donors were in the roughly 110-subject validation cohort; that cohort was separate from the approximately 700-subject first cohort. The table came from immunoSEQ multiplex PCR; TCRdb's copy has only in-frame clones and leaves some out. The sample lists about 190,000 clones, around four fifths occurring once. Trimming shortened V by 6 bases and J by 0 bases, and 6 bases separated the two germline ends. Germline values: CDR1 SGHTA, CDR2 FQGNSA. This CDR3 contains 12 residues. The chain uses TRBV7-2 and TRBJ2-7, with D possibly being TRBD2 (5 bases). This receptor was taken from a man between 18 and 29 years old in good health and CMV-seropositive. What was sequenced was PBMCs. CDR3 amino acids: CASRADSYEQYF. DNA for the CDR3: TGTGCCAGCAGAGCGGACTCCTACGAGCAGTACTTC.